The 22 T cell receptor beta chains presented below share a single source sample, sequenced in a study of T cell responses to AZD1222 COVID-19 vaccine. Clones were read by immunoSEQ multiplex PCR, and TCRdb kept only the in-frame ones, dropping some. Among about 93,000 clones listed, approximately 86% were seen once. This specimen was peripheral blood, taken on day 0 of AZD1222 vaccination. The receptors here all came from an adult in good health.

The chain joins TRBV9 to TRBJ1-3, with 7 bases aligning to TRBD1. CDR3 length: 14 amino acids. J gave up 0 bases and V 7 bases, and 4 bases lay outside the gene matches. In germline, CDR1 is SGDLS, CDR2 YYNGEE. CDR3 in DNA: TGTGCCAGCTCGGGACAGCTCTCTGGAAACACCATATATTTT. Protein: CASSGQLSGNTIYF.

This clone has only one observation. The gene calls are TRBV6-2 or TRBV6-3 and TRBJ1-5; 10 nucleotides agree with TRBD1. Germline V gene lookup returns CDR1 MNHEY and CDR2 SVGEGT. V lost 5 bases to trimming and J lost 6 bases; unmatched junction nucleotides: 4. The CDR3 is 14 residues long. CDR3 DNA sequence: TGTGCCAGCAGTCCGGGACAGGGGCCTCAGCCCCAGCATTTT. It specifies CASSPGQGPQPQHF.

The chain's CDR3 is CASSPNGLASLEQYF. For the CDR3, the DNA is TGTGCCAGCAGCCCTAACGGACTAGCTTCTCTCGAGCAGTACTTC. The rearrangement uses TRBV7-8 and TRBJ2-7; 8 bases align to TRBD2. The germline gives CDR1 SGHVS, CDR2 FQNEAQ. V was pared by 5 bases and J by 6 bases, with 12 bases of the junction left unmatched. This CDR3 region has 15 residues.

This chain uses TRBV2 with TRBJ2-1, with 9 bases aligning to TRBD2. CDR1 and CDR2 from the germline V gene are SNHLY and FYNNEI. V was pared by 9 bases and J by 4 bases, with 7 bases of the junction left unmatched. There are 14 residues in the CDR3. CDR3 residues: CASIASGEYNEQFF. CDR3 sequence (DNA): TGTGCCAGTATCGCTAGCGGGGAATACAATGAGCAGTTCTTC.

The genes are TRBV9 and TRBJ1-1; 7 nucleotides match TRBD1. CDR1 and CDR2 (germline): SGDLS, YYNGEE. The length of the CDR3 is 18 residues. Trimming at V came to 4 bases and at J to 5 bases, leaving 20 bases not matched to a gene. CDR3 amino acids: CASSSGGYRAGDATEAFF. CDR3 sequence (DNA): TGTGCCAGCAGCTCAGGGGGGTATAGGGCAGGGGATGCTACTGAAGCTTTCTTT.

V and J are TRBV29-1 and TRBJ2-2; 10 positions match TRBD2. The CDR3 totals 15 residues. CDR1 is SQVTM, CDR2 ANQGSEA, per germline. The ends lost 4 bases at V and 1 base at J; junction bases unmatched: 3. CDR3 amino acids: CSVARLAGNTGELFF. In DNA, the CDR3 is TGCAGCGTTGCCCGACTAGCGGGGAACACCGGGGAGCTGTTTTTT.

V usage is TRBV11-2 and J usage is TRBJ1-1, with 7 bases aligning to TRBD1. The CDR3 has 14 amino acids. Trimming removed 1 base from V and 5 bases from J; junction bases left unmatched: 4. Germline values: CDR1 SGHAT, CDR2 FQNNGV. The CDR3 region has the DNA TGTGCCAGCAGCTTAGTAGGGGGCAATACTGAAGCTTTCTTT. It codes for CASSLVGGNTEAFF.

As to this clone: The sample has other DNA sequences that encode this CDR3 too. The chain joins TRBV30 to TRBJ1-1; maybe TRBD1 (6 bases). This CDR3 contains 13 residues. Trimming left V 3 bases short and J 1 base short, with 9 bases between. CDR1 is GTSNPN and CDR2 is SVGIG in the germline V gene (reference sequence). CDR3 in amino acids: CAWRQGSNTEAFF. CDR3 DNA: TGTGCCTGGAGGCAGGGGTCGAACACTGAAGCTTTCTTT.

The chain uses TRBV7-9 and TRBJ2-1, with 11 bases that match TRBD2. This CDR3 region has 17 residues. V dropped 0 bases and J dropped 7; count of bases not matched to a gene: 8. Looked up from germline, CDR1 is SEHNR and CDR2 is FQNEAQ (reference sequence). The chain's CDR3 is CASSLARSGGDSNEQFF. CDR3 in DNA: TGTGCCAGCAGCTTAGCGCGTAGCGGGGGGGATTCGAATGAGCAGTTCTTC.

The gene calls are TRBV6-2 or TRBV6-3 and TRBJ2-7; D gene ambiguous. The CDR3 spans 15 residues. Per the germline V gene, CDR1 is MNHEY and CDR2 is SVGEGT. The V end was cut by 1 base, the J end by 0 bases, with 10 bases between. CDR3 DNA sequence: TGTGCCAGCAGTTACTACGTGGTTAGCTCCTACGAGCAGTACTTC. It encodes CASSYYVVSSYEQYF.

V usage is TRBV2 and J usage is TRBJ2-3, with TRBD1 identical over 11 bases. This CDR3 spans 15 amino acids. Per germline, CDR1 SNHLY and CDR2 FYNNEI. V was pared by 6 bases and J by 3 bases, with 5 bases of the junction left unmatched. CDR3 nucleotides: TGTGCCAGCAGAGTGGACAGGGGGCCTACAGATACGCAGTATTTT. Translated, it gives CASRVDRGPTDTQYF.

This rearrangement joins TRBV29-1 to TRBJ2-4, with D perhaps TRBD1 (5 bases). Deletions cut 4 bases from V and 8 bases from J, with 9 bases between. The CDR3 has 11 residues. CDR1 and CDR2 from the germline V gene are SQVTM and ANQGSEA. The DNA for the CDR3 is TGCAGCGTTGTAGGGGTGGACATTCAGTACTTC. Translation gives CSVVGVDIQYF.

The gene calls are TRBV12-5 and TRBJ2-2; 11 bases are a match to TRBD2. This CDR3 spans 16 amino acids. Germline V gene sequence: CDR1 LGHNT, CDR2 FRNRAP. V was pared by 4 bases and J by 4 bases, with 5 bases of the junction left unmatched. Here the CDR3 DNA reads TGTGCTAGTGGTTCCTGGACTAGCGGGCCCACCGGGGAGCTGTTTTTT. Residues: CASGSWTSGPTGELFF.

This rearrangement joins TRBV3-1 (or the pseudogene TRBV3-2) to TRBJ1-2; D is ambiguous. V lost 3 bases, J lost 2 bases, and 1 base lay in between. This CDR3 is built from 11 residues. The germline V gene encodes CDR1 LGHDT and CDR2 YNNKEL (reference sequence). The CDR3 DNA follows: TGTGCCAGCAGCCAGAACTATGGCTACACCTTC. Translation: CASSQNYGYTF.

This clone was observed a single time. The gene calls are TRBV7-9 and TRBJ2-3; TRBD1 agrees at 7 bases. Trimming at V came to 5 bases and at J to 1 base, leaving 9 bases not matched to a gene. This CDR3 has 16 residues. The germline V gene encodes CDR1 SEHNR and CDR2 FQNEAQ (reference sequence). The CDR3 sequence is CASSPRQGGGTDTQYF. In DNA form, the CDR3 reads TGTGCCAGCAGCCCCAGACAGGGTGGCGGCACAGATACGCAGTATTTT. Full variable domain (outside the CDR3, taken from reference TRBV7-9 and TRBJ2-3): DTGVSQNPRHKITKRGQNVTFRCDPISEHNRLYWYRQTLGQGPEFLTYFQNEAQLEKSRLLSDRFSAERPKGSFSTLEIQRTEQGDSAMYLCASSPRQGGGTDTQYFGPGTRLTVL.

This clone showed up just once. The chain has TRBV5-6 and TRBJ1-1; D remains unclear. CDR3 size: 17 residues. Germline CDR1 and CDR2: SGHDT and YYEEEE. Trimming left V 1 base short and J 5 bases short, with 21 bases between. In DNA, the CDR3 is TGTGCCAGCAGCTTGATCCGCGTGGGAACTACATCGACTGAAGCTTTCTTT. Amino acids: CASSLIRVGTTSTEAFF.

The chain's CDR3 is CASSLDASLETGELFF. CDR3 bases: TGTGCCAGCAGCTTAGATGCCTCACTAGAAACCGGGGAGCTGTTTTTT. This rearrangement joins TRBV11-2 to TRBJ2-2; maybe TRBD2 (5 bases). V lost 0 bases and J lost 5, with 13 bases in between. The CDR3 length is 16 residues. CDR1 SGHAT and CDR2 FQNNGV come from the germline V gene.

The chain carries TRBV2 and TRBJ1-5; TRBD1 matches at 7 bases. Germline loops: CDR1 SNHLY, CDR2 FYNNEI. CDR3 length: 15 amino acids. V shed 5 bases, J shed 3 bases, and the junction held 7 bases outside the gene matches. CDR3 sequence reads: CASSPTGAVNQPQHF. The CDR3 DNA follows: TGTGCCAGCAGTCCAACAGGGGCCGTCAATCAGCCCCAGCATTTT.

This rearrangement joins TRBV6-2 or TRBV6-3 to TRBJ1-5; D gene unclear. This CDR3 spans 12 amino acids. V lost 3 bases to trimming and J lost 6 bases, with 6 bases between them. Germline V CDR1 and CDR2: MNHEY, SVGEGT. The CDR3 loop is CASSYSPQPQHF. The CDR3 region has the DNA TGTGCCAGCAGTTATTCGCCTCAGCCCCAGCATTTT.

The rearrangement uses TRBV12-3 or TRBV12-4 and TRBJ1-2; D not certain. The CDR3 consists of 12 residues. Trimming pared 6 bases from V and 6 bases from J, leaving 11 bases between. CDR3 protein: CASSHTRDGYTF. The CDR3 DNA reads TGTGCCAGCAGCCACACGAGGGATGGCTACACCTTC.

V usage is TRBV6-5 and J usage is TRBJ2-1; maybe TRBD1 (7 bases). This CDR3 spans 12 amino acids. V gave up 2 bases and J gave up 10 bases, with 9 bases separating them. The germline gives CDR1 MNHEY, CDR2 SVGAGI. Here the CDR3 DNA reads TGTGCCAGCAGTTACCCAGGGGGGGAGCAGTTCTTC. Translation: CASSYPGGEQFF.

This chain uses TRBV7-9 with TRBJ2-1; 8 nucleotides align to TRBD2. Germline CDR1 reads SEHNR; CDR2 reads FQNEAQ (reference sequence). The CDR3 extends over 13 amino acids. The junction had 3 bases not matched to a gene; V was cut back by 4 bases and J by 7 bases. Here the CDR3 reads CASSSGTRNEQFF. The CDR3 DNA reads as TGTGCCAGCAGCTCCGGGACTAGAAATGAGCAGTTCTTC.